A selection of T cell receptor beta chains follows, all from one sample in a study of shared clonotypes between healthy human individuals. Some clones are missing from TCRdb's copy, which holds only in-frame ones; the method was immunoSEQ multiplex PCR. The sample gives some 2.4 million clones, under 95% of which show up once; approximately 0.36% is in the top ten. The sample comprised naive CD4+ T cells from PBMCs. Source of these receptors: a man in his late teens or twenties in good health. Some clones in this sample may be carry-over from other donors' samples. Both conserved end residues are part of each CDR3. The D gene is left open where the match is weak.

d_call: -
v_call: TRBV6-1
j_call: TRBJ1-1
cdr3_nt: TGTGCCAGCAGTGAAAAGGCAGGAGGGCGGCCGGGGTCTTTCTTT
cdr3_aa: CASSEKAGGRPGSFF

d_call: TRBD2
v_call: TRBV11-2
j_call: TRBJ2-1
cdr3_nt: TGTGCCAGCAGCTCCCCACGGACTAGCGGGGCTTACAATGAGCAGTTCTTC
cdr3_aa: CASSSPRTSGAYNEQFF

d_call: -
v_call: TRBV28
j_call: TRBJ1-5
cdr3_nt: TGTGCCAGCACCAGAAGACAGGTTAGCAATCAGCCCCAGCATTTT
cdr3_aa: CASTRRQVSNQPQHF

d_call: TRBD1
v_call: TRBV28
j_call: TRBJ2-5
cdr3_nt: TGTGCCAGCAGTTACCGGACAGGGGATAAGACCCAGTACTTC
cdr3_aa: CASSYRTGDKTQYF

d_call: -
v_call: TRBV5-1
j_call: TRBJ2-7
cdr3_nt: TGCGCCAGCAGCTTGGGTCGGCAGCAACGGAACTACGAGCAGTACTTC
cdr3_aa: CASSLGRQQRNYEQYF

d_call: -
v_call: TRBV28
j_call: TRBJ2-1
cdr3_nt: TGTGCCAGCAGTTTGATACAGGGGGGGAATGAGCAGTTCTTC
cdr3_aa: CASSLIQGGNEQFF

d_call: TRBD1
v_call: TRBV5-6
j_call: TRBJ1-5
cdr3_nt: TGTGCCAGCAGCTTGGCTGGGACAGGGAATCAGCCCCAGCATTTT
cdr3_aa: CASSLAGTGNQPQHF

d_call: -
v_call: TRBV2
j_call: TRBJ1-5
cdr3_nt: TGTGCCAGCAGTGAGGGGAATCAGCCCCAGCATTTT
cdr3_aa: CASSEGNQPQHF

d_call: -
v_call: TRBV27
j_call: TRBJ1-1
cdr3_nt: TGTGCCAGCGGACATATGCGGACATCTAGGGGGAACACTGAAGCTTTCTTT
cdr3_aa: CASGHMRTSRGNTEAFF

d_call: -
v_call: TRBV7-9
j_call: TRBJ1-1
cdr3_nt: TGTGCCAGCAGCTTAGCCCCACCAGGGTATGGGGACACTGAAGCTTTCTTT
cdr3_aa: CASSLAPPGYGDTEAFF

d_call: TRBD2
v_call: TRBV7-8
j_call: TRBJ2-3
cdr3_nt: TGTGCCAGCAGCTTACCTAGCGGGCGGGGGGGCACAGATACGCAGTATTTT
cdr3_aa: CASSLPSGRGGTDTQYF